This note documents a single TCR beta chain sequence. V was clipped by 4 bases and J by 4 bases; unmatched bases: 5. CDR1 and CDR2 (germline): MNHEY, SMNVEV (reference sequence). The CDR3 sequence is 16 residues long. Genomic DNA per cell subset filled all wells of several immunoSEQ plates. Libraries were prepared by immunoSEQ multiplex PCR; TCRdb keeps only in-frame clonotypes and omits some of them. Of 1.5 million to 2.5 million clones listed, approximately 95% are singletons. The data were obtained in a study of shared clonotypes between healthy human individuals. As defined, naive CD8 cells were CD45RO-negative and positively selected for CCR7, with terminally differentiated effector memory CD45RA+ cells excluded.

The specimen was naive CD8+ T cells sorted from blood. The V gene is TRBV27, the J gene TRBJ1-6, with 9 bases matching TRBD1. The clonotype comes from a man aged 18 to 30 in good health. The chain's CDR3 is CASSYGTGRYNSPLHF. The CDR3 nucleotides read TGTGCCAGCAGTTATGGGACAGGGAGATATAATTCACCCCTCCACTTT.